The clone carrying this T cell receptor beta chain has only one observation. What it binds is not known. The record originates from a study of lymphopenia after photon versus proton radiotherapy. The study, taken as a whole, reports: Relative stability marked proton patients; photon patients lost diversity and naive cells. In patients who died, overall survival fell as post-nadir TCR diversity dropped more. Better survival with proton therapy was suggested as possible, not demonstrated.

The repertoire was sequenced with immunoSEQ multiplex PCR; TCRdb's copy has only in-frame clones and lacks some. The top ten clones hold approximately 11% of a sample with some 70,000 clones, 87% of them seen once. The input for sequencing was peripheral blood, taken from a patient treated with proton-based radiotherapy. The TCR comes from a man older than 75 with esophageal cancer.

The CDR3 DNA follows: TGTGCCAGCAGCCGGGACTCCTACAATGAGCAGTTCTTC. Translation gives CASSRDSYNEQFF. The chain joins TRBV7-9 to TRBJ2-1, with a tentative D call TRBD2 (5 bases). Germline values: CDR1 SEHNR, CDR2 FQNEAQ (reference sequence). The CDR3 totals 13 residues. Trimming took 5 bases from V and 0 from J, leaving 5 bases between them. Full variable domain (remainder filled in from reference TRBV7-9 and TRBJ2-1): DTGVSQNPRHKITKRGQNVTFRCDPISEHNRLYWYRQTLGQGPEFLTYFQNEAQLEKSRLLSDRFSAERPKGSFSTLEIQRTEQGDSAMYLCASSRDSYNEQFFGPGTRLTVL.